This is a list of T cell receptor beta chains from one sample in a study of CD8 T cells in Susac syndrome. TCRdb fed the immunoSEQ multiplex PCR reads into MiXCR, producing one record per CDR3 protein. The table records about 70,000 distinct CDR3 sequences, approximately 95% of them present only once. Sequencing was carried out using CD8+ T cells from PBMCs. Every receptor here comes from a human donor in good health. CDR3s include the opening cysteine and the closing phenylalanine or tryptophan. The order of the fields is J gene, V gene, D gene, clone size, CDR3 DNA, CDR3 protein. D genes are given only for firm matches. Expanded clones get a size class; other rows say once, few or many, or leave the size out.

TRBJ2-6	TRBV13	TRBD1	-	TGTGCCAGCAGCGAAACAGGGGTCTCTGGGGCCAACGTCCTGACTTTC	CASSETGVSGANVLTF
TRBJ2-5	TRBV3-1	-	once	TGTGCCAGCAGCCAAGAAAACGGGGGAGAGACCCAGTACTTC	CASSQENGGETQYF
TRBJ2-5	TRBV7-9	-	-	TGTGCCAGCAGCTTCGGCGGGGTGCAAGAGACCCAGTACTTC	CASSFGGVQETQYF
TRBJ2-3	TRBV23-1	-	-	TGCGCCAGCAGTCTACGGCTAGTTGCAGATACGCAGTATTTT	CASSLRLVADTQYF
TRBJ2-7	TRBV15	-	-	TGTGCCACCAGCAGAGAGGTCCAACCCTACGAGCAGTACTTC	CATSREVQPYEQYF
TRBJ2-6	TRBV6-2/TRBV6-3	-	-	TGTGCCAGCAGTTACTGGTCAGGGGCTGGGGCCAACGTCCTGACTTTC	CASSYWSGAGANVLTF
TRBJ2-7	TRBV12-3/TRBV12-4	-	-	TGTGCCAGCAGTTTCGTCGCGGGCCACCGAGACGAGCAGTACTTC	CASSFVAGHRDEQYF
TRBJ1-2	TRBV6-6	-	-	TGTGCCAGCAGTTATTGGGACGGGCTGGTTCTGGAGGGCTACACCTTC	CASSYWDGLVLEGYTF
TRBJ2-5	TRBV6-5	-	once	TGTGCCAGCAGTTACTCGAGGGCGGGACACCAAGAGACCCAGTACTTC	CASSYSRAGHQETQYF
TRBJ2-7	TRBV9	TRBD2	-	TGTGCCAGCAGCGGGGGGGGCTACGAGCAGTACTTC	CASSGGGYEQYF
TRBJ2-3	TRBV7-9	-	-	TGTGCCAGCAGCTTAGTGCTCACAGATACGCAGTATTTT	CASSLVLTDTQYF
TRBJ2-1	TRBV19	-	-	TGTGCCAGTAGTATAACTAGCAACAATGAGCAGTTCTTC	CASSITSNNEQFF
TRBJ2-1	TRBV9	-	-	TGTGCCAGCAGCGTAGTGGACTGGGCATACAATGAGCAGTTCTTC	CASSVVDWAYNEQFF
TRBJ2-7	TRBV28	TRBD1	-	TGTGCCAGCAGGTCAGGGACAGACGAGTACTTC	CASRSGTDEYF
TRBJ2-7	TRBV20-1	-	-	TGCAGTGCCATGGGGGGCGGTTCCCTTCCCTACGAGCAGTACTTC	CSAMGGGSLPYEQYF
TRBJ2-7	TRBV6-5	-	-	TGTGCCAGCAGTTACGGGGTAGGGGCGGTCTACGAGCAGTACTTC	CASSYGVGAVYEQYF
TRBJ1-2	TRBV7-2	-	-	TGTGCCAGCAGCCCCGAGTCATTCAGCGCTAACTATGGCTACACCTTC	CASSPESFSANYGYTF
TRBJ2-1	TRBV7-9	TRBD2	-	TGTGCCACCACCTCGGGGAGGGACAATGAGCAGTTCTTC	CATTSGRDNEQFF
TRBJ2-7	TRBV5-6	-	once	TGTGCCAGCACCCAGGCCCCAGGGGCCACCGAGCAGTACTTC	CASTQAPGATEQYF
TRBJ2-1	TRBV6-2/TRBV6-3	-	-	TGTGCCAGCAGTTACTCAATCCAGTCGCTGGGGGATGAGCAGTTCTTC	CASSYSIQSLGDEQFF
TRBJ2-3	TRBV7-2	TRBD2	-	TGTGCCAGCAGTTCCTGGACTAGCGGCACAGATACGCAGTATTTT	CASSSWTSGTDTQYF
TRBJ2-7	TRBV4-1	-	-	TGCGCCAGCAGCTTCCTGGACGGATCCTACGAGCAGTACTTC	CASSFLDGSYEQYF
TRBJ1-1	TRBV19	TRBD1	-	TGTGCCAGTATGCCTGTAGGAGTGTCGGACAGGGGCCTTCCTGAAGCTTTCTTT	CASMPVGVSDRGLPEAFF
TRBJ2-6	TRBV15	TRBD1	-	TGTGCCACCGGGACAGGCCACTCTGGGGCCAACGTCCTGACTTTC	CATGTGHSGANVLTF
TRBJ2-3	TRBV12-3/TRBV12-4	-	-	TGTGCCAGCCCAGCCCCCACCACCCCCACAGATACGCAGTATTTT	CASPAPTTPTDTQYF
TRBJ2-3	TRBV14	-	-	TGTGCCAGCAGCCAAGGAATTAGAGATACGCAGTATTTT	CASSQGIRDTQYF
TRBJ2-1	TRBV11-2	-	-	TGTGCCAGCAGCTACCGGCTCGTCCATGAGCAGTTCTTC	CASSYRLVHEQFF
TRBJ2-7	TRBV6-5	-	-	TGTGCCAGCAGGGGCCTCGGGACTCAACTGTACGAGCAGTACTTC	CASRGLGTQLYEQYF
TRBJ1-1	TRBV12-3/TRBV12-4	-	-	TGTGCCAGCAGGCACGCCCGGGGTATGAACACTGAAGCTTTCTTT	CASRHARGMNTEAFF
TRBJ2-5	TRBV3-1	-	-	TGTGCCAGCAGCCAAGAGGGCAGACAAGAGACCCAGTACTTC	CASSQEGRQETQYF
TRBJ2-7	TRBV7-9	-	once	TGTGCCAGCAGCTCGGCACACAGAGCTAGCATTCACGAGCAGTACTTC	CASSSAHRASIHEQYF
TRBJ1-1	TRBV18	TRBD1	-	TGTGCCAGCTCAGACGACAGGGGTTTTACTGAAGCTTTCTTT	CASSDDRGFTEAFF
TRBJ2-7	TRBV27	-	-	TGTGCCAGCAGCCCATTTTTAGGAGTCTACGAGCAGTACTTC	CASSPFLGVYEQYF
TRBJ2-7	TRBV6-5	-	-	TGTGCCAGCAGTGCGGAAGTGGACACCTACGAGCAGTACTTC	CASSAEVDTYEQYF
TRBJ2-3	TRBV12-3/TRBV12-4	-	-	TGTGCCAGTAACATGGAGGCTCCACGCACAGATACGCAGTATTTT	CASNMEAPRTDTQYF
TRBJ2-5	TRBV7-7	TRBD1	-	TGTGCTAGCAGCCGGGACAGTAGTCCGGAGACCCAGTACTTC	CASSRDSSPETQYF
TRBJ2-7	TRBV6-6	-	once	TGTGCCAGCAGTTACAGTTCCCCACAGTCCTCCTACGAGCAGTACTTC	CASSYSSPQSSYEQYF
TRBJ1-4	TRBV7-8	-	once	TGTGCCAGCAGCTTCGGGGGGCGCATTGAAAAACTGTTTTTT	CASSFGGRIEKLFF
TRBJ1-1	TRBV20-1	-	-	TGCAAAGTCCTGGGAGAAGGATCGTCCACTGAAGCTTTCTTT	CKVLGEGSSTEAFF
TRBJ2-2	TRBV7-3	TRBD1	-	TGTGCCAGCAGCCACTTGGGACAGGAAGGCGGGGAGCTGTTTTTT	CASSHLGQEGGELFF
TRBJ1-1	TRBV5-1	-	-	TGCGCCAGCAGCTTGGAAGGGATTGAAGCTTTCTTT	CASSLEGIEAFF
TRBJ1-1	TRBV6-2/TRBV6-3	-	-	TGTGCCAGCAGTCTTCAGGGTGGATACACTGAAGCTTTCTTT	CASSLQGGYTEAFF
TRBJ1-1	TRBV29-1	TRBD1	-	TGCAGCGTCCCCGGGACAGGGTGGGCCACTGAAGCTTTCTTT	CSVPGTGWATEAFF
TRBJ1-1	TRBV9	-	-	TGTGCCAGCAGCGAGGAGGGGGAAATGAACACTGAAGCTTTCTTT	CASSEEGEMNTEAFF
TRBJ2-2	TRBV15	-	-	TGTGCCACCAGCATGGGAGGATCAGGGTTCTCGAACACCGGGGAGCTGTTTTTT	CATSMGGSGFSNTGELFF
TRBJ2-7	TRBV5-1	TRBD1	-	TGCGCCAGCAGCCACTGGGACAGCGAGCAGTACTTC	CASSHWDSEQYF
TRBJ1-1	TRBV5-1	-	-	TGCGCCAGCAGCTTGATTCTAGGGGCTTCCCCTGAAGCTTTCTTT	CASSLILGASPEAFF